Below, 22 T cell receptor beta chains from the same sample are listed, as sequenced in a study of patients and donors after allogeneic stem cell transplantation. TCRdb reanalysed the RT-PCR reads using MiXCR and keeps one entry per CDR3 protein. The sample lists more than 850,000 distinct CDR3 sequences; more than 15% were seen once. The sequenced material came from blood, either unsorted or a sorted T cell fraction (not recorded which). The source of these receptors is a human donor who was either an allogeneic HSCT recipient or a stem cell or donor lymphocyte infusion donor (not recorded which). It is not recorded whose cells these are; they may come from a transplant donor.

This clonotype was recorded a few times. The V gene is TRBV12-3 or TRBV12-4, the J gene TRBJ1-5; D is possibly TRBD1 (6 bases). V was trimmed by 5 bases and J by 1 base, leaving 21 bases between them. The CDR3 is 18 amino acids. The CDR3 loop is CASSPGPGGLESNQPQHF. The CDR3 DNA reads as TGTGCCAGCAGTCCCGGACCGGGGGGCTTGGAAAGCAATCAGCCCCAGCATTTT.

V usage is TRBV9 and J usage is TRBJ1-1; 10 bases agree with TRBD1. The CDR3 spans 15 residues. V was clipped by 4 bases and J by 4 bases; unmatched bases: 7. CDR1 and CDR2 (germline): SGDLS, YYNGEE. CDR3: CASSKPGQGFTEAFF. The DNA of the CDR3 is TGTGCCAGCAGCAAACCGGGACAGGGGTTCACTGAAGCTTTCTTT.

The chain carries TRBV20-1 and TRBJ2-7, with a weak D call TRBD2 (6 bases). This CDR3 is 15 amino acids long. Germline V gene sequence: CDR1 DFQATT, CDR2 SNEGSKA (reference sequence). Trimming shortened V by 0 bases and J by 3 bases, and 15 bases separated the two germline ends. Written as DNA, the CDR3 is TGCAGTGCTAGAGATTATAGGAGGGCGGACTACGAGCAGTACTTC. Translating gives CSARDYRRADYEQYF.

The chain employs TRBV20-1 and TRBJ2-5, with 12 bases lining up with TRBD2. Looked up from germline, CDR1 is DFQATT and CDR2 is SNEGSKA (reference sequence). CDR3 length equals 17 residues. V lost 3 bases to trimming and J lost 1 base; unmatched junction nucleotides: 9. The CDR3 bases are TGCAGTGCTAGTTCCATTATGGGACTAGCGGGCCAAGAGACCCAGTACTTC. Translation: CSASSIMGLAGQETQYF.

The V gene is TRBV6-2 or TRBV6-3, the J gene TRBJ2-7; perhaps D is TRBD1 or TRBD2 (5 bases each). This CDR3 region has 15 residues. Per germline, CDR1 MNHEY and CDR2 SVGEGT. The germline V and J ends were trimmed by 1 base and 0 bases, with 10 bases remaining between them. CDR3 in amino acids: CASSYFRDHSYEQYF. CDR3 DNA: TGTGCCAGCAGTTACTTCCGGGACCACTCCTACGAGCAGTACTTC.

Notes on this clonotype: One end of the junction does not line up with germline, which may come from a read error. The chain has TRBV12-3 or TRBV12-4 and TRBJ2-3, with TRBD2 as a possible D gene (6 bases). The CDR3 runs 15 residues. The CDR3 DNA sequence: TGTGCCAGCGCTGCTATCGGGGGACGCACAGATACTCAGTATTTT. As protein: CASAAIGGRTDTQYF.

This clonotype was seen only a few times. The V and J genes are TRBV7-2 and TRBJ2-5; the D gene is possibly TRBD2 (6 bases). Germline V gene data show CDR1 as SGHTA and CDR2 as FQGNSA. This CDR3 is built from 14 residues. The V gene lost 1 base and the J gene lost 7 bases, with 13 bases spanning the gap. CDR3 loop: CASSLERTKGTQYF. CDR3 nucleotides: TGTGCCAGCAGCTTAGAACGGACTAAAGGGACCCAGTACTTC. Drawing the rest from reference TRBV7-2 and TRBJ2-5, the complete variable domain is GAGVSQSPSNKVTEKGKDVELRCDPISGHTALYWYRQSLGQGLEFLIYFQGNSAPDKSGLPSDRFSAERTGGSVSTLTIQRTQQEDSAVYLCASSLERTKGTQYFGPGTRLLVL.

This clonotype was picked up a small number of times. The V and J genes are TRBV20-1 and TRBJ2-1, with 10 bases that match TRBD2. Germline assignment: CDR1 DFQATT and CDR2 SNEGSKA (reference sequence). V trimming: 5 bases; J trimming: 3 bases; junction bases outside the gene matches: 10. The CDR3 is 16 residues long. The CDR3, as DNA: TGCAGTGCTTTGAGCCGAACTAGCGGGATCTACAATGAGCAGTTCTTC. Residues: CSALSRTSGIYNEQFF.

V gene TRBV12-3 or TRBV12-4 combines with J gene TRBJ1-1, with a tentative D call TRBD1 (5 bases). This CDR3 is built from 15 residues. The ends were cut back, 5 bases at V and 2 bases at J, with 15 bases in the middle. CDR3 sequence (DNA): TGTGCCAGCAGTCCCATCGGGGGATTAAACACTGAAGCTTTCTTT. It codes for CASSPIGGLNTEAFF.

This clonotype was counted between two and nine times. The genes are TRBV3-1 and TRBJ1-1; 7 positions match TRBD1. Looked up from germline, CDR1 is LGHDT and CDR2 is YNNKEL (reference sequence). V shed 2 bases, J shed 1 base, and the junction held 7 bases outside the gene matches. The CDR3 extends over 16 amino acids. The CDR3 region is CASSQSPGQTNTEAFF. The CDR3 DNA is TGTGCCAGCAGCCAAAGCCCGGGACAGACGAACACTGAAGCTTTCTTT.

The chain's CDR3 is CASSDLTVVAYGYTF. The CDR3 coding sequence is TGTGCCAGCAGTGATCTAACAGTAGTAGCCTATGGCTACACCTTC. The gene calls are TRBV2 and TRBJ1-2, with D unresolved. This CDR3 spans 15 amino acids. Trimming shortened V by 3 bases and J by 4 bases, and 15 bases separated the two germline ends. Per the germline V gene, CDR1 is SNHLY and CDR2 is FYNNEI.

The chain combines TRBV9 with TRBJ2-2, with 10 bases aligning to TRBD2. The germline CDR1 and CDR2 sequences are SGDLS and YYNGEE. The CDR3 has 17 amino acids. With 6 bases clipped from V and 3 bases from J, the junction kept 11 bases outside the gene matches. The CDR3, as DNA: TGTGCCAGCACCCACCCCCGGACTAGCGGTTACACCGGGGAGCTGTTTTTT. Translation: CASTHPRTSGYTGELFF. The full variable domain, in which reference TRBV9 and TRBJ2-2 provide the parts outside the CDR3, is DSGVTQTPKHLITATGQRVTLRCSPRSGDLSVYWYQQSLDQGLQFLIQYYNGEERAKGNILERFSAQQFPDLHSELNLSSLELGDSALYFCASTHPRTSGYTGELFFGEGSRLTVL.

The CDR3: CASSEAPLTSGRRNEQFF. The CDR3 nucleotides read TGTGCCAGCAGCGAGGCCCCATTGACTAGCGGGAGGAGGAATGAGCAGTTCTTC. The genes are TRBV9 and TRBJ2-1; TRBD2 matches at 13 bases. V was clipped by 3 bases and J by 7 bases; unmatched bases: 13. From germline, CDR1 is SGDLS and CDR2 YYNGEE. The CDR3 consists of 18 residues.

The gene calls are TRBV20-1 and TRBJ1-2; D is possibly TRBD1 (5 bases). The CDR3 is made up of 12 amino acids. The V and J ends lost 4 bases and 8 bases respectively, with 14 bases between them. CDR1 is DFQATT and CDR2 is SNEGSKA in the germline V gene (reference sequence). In DNA, the CDR3 is TGCAGTGCTAAAAACCGGGACGCCGGCTACACCTTC. Its protein product is CSAKNRDAGYTF.

This clonotype was seen more than once but under ten times. The chain carries TRBV12-3 or TRBV12-4 and TRBJ2-7, with a tentative D call TRBD1 (8 bases). The CDR3 runs to 14 residues. V lost 6 bases, J lost 7 bases, and 19 bases lay in between. The CDR3 reads CASSRNRGGLEQYF. CDR3 in DNA: TGTGCCAGCAGCCGTAACAGGGGGGGTTTGGAGCAGTACTTC.

The chain uses TRBV6-6 and TRBJ2-7, with D unclear. Per the germline V gene, CDR1 is MNHNY and CDR2 is SVGAGI (reference sequence). The CDR3 extends over 12 amino acids. V lost 2 bases and J 6 bases, leaving 8 bases between the germline ends. The CDR3 loop reads CASSYELREQYF. In DNA form, the CDR3 reads TGTGCCAGCAGTTACGAGTTGCGCGAGCAGTACTTC.

This clonotype turned up a few times. V usage is TRBV20-1 and J usage is TRBJ1-4; 9 bases line up with TRBD1. Germline V gives CDR1 DFQATT, CDR2 SNEGSKA (reference sequence). The trim removed 7 bases at V and 10 bases at J, leaving 10 bases unmatched. CDR3 length: 13 residues. Here the CDR3 reads CSVPRDRVGKLFF. The CDR3 bases are TGCAGTGTTCCCCGGGACAGGGTGGGAAAACTGTTTTTT.

This rearrangement joins TRBV27 to TRBJ2-1; 9 bases match TRBD2. Germline V CDR1 and CDR2: MNHEY, SMNVEV (reference sequence). The length of the CDR3 is 15 residues. The ends lost 3 bases at V and 8 bases at J; junction bases unmatched: 8. CDR3 protein: CASSFLLAGEDEQFF. The CDR3 DNA reads as TGTGCCAGCAGTTTCCTATTAGCGGGAGAGGATGAGCAGTTCTTC.

The rearrangement uses TRBV20-1 and TRBJ2-1; TRBD2 might be the D (6 bases). V dropped 0 bases and J dropped 8 bases, with 20 bases sitting between them. This CDR3 has 16 residues. In germline, CDR1 is DFQATT, CDR2 SNEGSKA (reference sequence). The CDR3 sequence is CSARDTMRAGRHEQFF. In nucleotides, the CDR3 is TGCAGTGCTAGAGATACAATGCGGGCTGGGAGGCATGAGCAGTTCTTC.

This clonotype was seen repeatedly, ten times or more. This chain's CDR3 is CASSLGASYEQYF. In DNA form, the CDR3 reads TGTGCCAGCAGTTTAGGGGCCTCTTACGAGCAGTACTTC. This chain joins TRBV12-3 or TRBV12-4 and TRBJ2-7; no clear D gene. V lost 1 base to trimming and J lost 4 bases, with 8 bases between them. CDR3 length: 13 amino acids.

The CDR3 region has the DNA TGTGCCAGCAGCCCCGGGACTAGCGGTAAATACAATGAGCAGTTCTTC. Protein product: CASSPGTSGKYNEQFF. The V and J genes are TRBV7-9 and TRBJ2-1, with 11 bases that match TRBD2. The V segment lost 5 bases and the J segment 4 bases; nucleotides outside the gene matches: 7. The CDR3 spans 16 residues. The germline CDR1 and CDR2 sequences are SEHNR and FQNEAQ (reference sequence).

The rearrangement joins TRBV6-5 to TRBJ2-1; 15 positions match TRBD2. V shed 0 bases and J 8 bases; nucleotides not matched to a gene: 5. The CDR3 totals 17 residues. Germline loops: CDR1 MNHEY, CDR2 SVGAGI. The CDR3 region has the DNA TGTGCCAGCAGTTACTCAAGGACTAGCGGGAGGGCCGATGAGCAGTTCTTC. Translation: CASSYSRTSGRADEQFF.